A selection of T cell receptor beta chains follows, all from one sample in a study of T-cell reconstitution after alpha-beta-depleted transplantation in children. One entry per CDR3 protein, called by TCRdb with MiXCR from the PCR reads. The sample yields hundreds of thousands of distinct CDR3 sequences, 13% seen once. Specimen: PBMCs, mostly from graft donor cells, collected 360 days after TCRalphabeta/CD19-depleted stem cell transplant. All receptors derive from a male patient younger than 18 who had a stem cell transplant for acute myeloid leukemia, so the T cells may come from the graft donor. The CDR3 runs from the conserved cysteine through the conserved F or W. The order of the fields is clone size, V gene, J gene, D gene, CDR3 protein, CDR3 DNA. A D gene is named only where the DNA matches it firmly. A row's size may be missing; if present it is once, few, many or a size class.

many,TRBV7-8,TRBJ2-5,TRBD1,CASSTTGGETQYF,TGTGCCAGCAGCACGACAGGGGGAGAGACCCAGTACTTC
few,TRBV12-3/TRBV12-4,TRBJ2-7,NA,CASTRGLDYEQYF,TGTGCCAGCACCCGGGGACTTGATTACGAGCAGTACTTC
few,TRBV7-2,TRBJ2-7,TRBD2,CASSLVRTSGRHEQYF,TGTGCCAGCAGCTTAGTACGGACTAGCGGGAGACACGAGCAGTACTTC
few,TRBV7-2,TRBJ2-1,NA,CASTLGTRRQFF,TGTGCCAGCACCTTGGGGACCCGAAGGCAGTTCTTC
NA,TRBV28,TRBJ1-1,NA,CASRGRLGTEAFF,TGTGCCAGCAGGGGTAGGCTGGGCACTGAAGCTTTCTTT
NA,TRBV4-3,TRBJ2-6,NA,CASSLTSSDSGANVLTF,TGCGCCAGCAGCCTAACATCATCGGATTCCGGGGCCAACGTCCTGACTTTC
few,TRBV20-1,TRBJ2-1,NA,CSARGAASSYNEQFF,TGCAGTGCTAGAGGGGCGGCTAGCTCCTACAATGAGCAGTTCTTC
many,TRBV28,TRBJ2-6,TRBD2,CASSTWGGPLSGANVLTF,TGTGCCAGCAGCACATGGGGAGGGCCCCTCTCTGGGGCCAACGTCCTGACTTTC
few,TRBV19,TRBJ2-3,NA,CASSPGLPKRADTQYF,TGTGCCAGTAGTCCGGGACTTCCCAAGAGGGCAGATACGCAGTATTTT
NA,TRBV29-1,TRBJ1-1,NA,CSVRRANTEAFF,TGCAGCGTTCGGAGGGCTAACACTGAAGCTTTCTTT
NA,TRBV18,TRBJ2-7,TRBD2,CASLGLAGGPYHEQYF,TGTGCCAGCTTAGGACTAGCGGGAGGGCCGTATCACGAGCAGTACTTC
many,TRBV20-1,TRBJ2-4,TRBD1,CSALGQGQYF,TGCAGTGCCCTGGGACAGGGGCAGTACTTC
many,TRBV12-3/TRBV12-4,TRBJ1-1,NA,CASSPQGYTEAFF,TGTGCCAGCAGTCCCCAGGGTTACACTGAAGCTTTCTTT
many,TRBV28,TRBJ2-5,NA,CASKQGQETQYF,TGTGCCAGCAAACAGGGACAAGAGACCCAGTACTTC
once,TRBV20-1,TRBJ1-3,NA,CSAISRDKLGNTIYF,TGCAGTGCTATAAGCCGGGACAAATTAGGAAACACCATATATTTT
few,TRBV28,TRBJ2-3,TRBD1,CASSLVFPGTGEWGGHTDTQYF,TGTGCCAGCAGTTTGGTTTTCCCCGGGACAGGGGAATGGGGTGGCCACACAGATACGCAGTATTTT
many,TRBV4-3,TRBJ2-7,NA,CASSQGRGRASYEQYF,TGCGCCAGCAGCCAAGGTAGGGGGAGGGCCTCCTACGAGCAGTACTTC
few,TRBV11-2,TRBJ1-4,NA,CASSLSGWANEKLFF,TGTGCCAGCAGCCTCTCGGGTTGGGCTAATGAAAAACTGTTTTTT
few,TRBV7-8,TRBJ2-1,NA,CASSFYGLAGTNHNEQFF,TGTGCCAGCAGCTTCTACGGGCTGGCGGGGACAAATCACAATGAGCAGTTCTTC
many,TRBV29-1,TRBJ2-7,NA,CSVASSGVGEQYF,TGCAGCGTTGCCTCCTCGGGAGTAGGCGAGCAGTACTTC
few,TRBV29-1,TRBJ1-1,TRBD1,CSVDRGMNTEAFF,TGCAGCGTAGACAGGGGTATGAACACTGAAGCTTTCTTT
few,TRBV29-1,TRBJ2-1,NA,CSVEILVNNEQFF,TGCAGCGTTGAGATCTTAGTTAACAATGAGCAGTTCTTC
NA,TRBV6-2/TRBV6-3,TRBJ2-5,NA,CASTRGDKLVETQYF,TGTGCCAGCACCCGCGGAGATAAATTGGTAGAGACCCAGTACTTC
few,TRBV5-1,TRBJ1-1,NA,CASSLTWEGGTEAFF,TGCGCCAGCAGCCTTACTTGGGAGGGCGGGACTGAAGCTTTCTTT
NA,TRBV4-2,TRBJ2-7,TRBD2,CASSQGSSGDSYEQYF,TGTGCCAGCAGCCAGGGATCTAGCGGGGACTCCTACGAGCAGTACTTC
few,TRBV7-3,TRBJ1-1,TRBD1,CASSLQGAGNPGEAFF,TGTGCCAGCAGCCTACAGGGGGCCGGAAACCCGGGTGAAGCTTTCTTT
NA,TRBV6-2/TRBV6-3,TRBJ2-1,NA,CASSHSPLEQFF,TGTGCCAGCAGCCATTCTCCTCTGGAGCAGTTCTTC
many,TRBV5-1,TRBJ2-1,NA,CASSPSVAYEQFF,TGCGCCAGCAGCCCTTCGGTAGCCTATGAGCAGTTCTTC
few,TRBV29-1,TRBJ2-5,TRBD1,CSVGRTGPETQYF,TGCAGCGTGGGCCGGACAGGTCCAGAGACCCAGTACTTC
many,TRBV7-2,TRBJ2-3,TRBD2,CASSLSHAGGVEQYF,TGTGCCAGCAGCTTAAGCCACGCCGGGGGGGTCGAGCAGTATTTT
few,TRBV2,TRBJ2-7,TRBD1,CASSEARGQGGEQYF,TGTGCCAGCAGTGAAGCGCGGGGACAGGGAGGCGAGCAGTACTTC
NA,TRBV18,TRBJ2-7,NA,CASSPKQHSYEQYF,TGTGCCAGCTCACCAAAACAGCACTCCTACGAGCAGTACTTC
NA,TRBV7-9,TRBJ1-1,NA,CASNIGGGLKNTEAFF,TGTGCCAGCAATATTGGGGGGGGACTAAAGAACACTGAAGCTTTCTTT
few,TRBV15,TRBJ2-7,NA,CATSRGGGESSYEQYF,TGTGCCACCAGCAGAGGAGGGGGTGAAAGCTCCTACGAGCAGTACTTC
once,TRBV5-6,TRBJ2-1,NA,CASSLSQIGNEQFF,TGTGCCAGCAGCTTGTCGCAGATTGGCAATGAGCAGTTCTTC
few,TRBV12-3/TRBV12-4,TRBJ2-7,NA,CASSGLGLALIYEQYF,TGTGCCAGCAGTGGATTGGGACTCGCCCTCATCTACGAGCAGTACTTC
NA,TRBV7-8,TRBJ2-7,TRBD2,CASSSSPSGTYEQYF,TGTGCCAGCAGCTCTAGTCCTAGCGGGACCTACGAGCAGTACTTC
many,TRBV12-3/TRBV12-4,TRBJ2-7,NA,CASSRGLPYEQYF,TGTGCCAGCAGCAGGGGACTCCCCTACGAGCAGTACTTC
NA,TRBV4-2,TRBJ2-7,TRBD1,CASSRPGQGNLLAREQYF,TGTGCCAGCAGCCGACCCGGACAGGGAAACCTACTGGCGCGCGAGCAGTACTTC
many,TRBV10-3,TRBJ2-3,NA,CAISESDIPTDTQYF,TGTGCCATCAGTGAGTCGGATATTCCCACAGATACGCAGTATTTT
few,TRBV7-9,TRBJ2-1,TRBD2,CASSRRTSGRMDEQFF,TGTGCCAGCAGCCGTAGGACTAGCGGGAGGATGGATGAGCAGTTCTTC
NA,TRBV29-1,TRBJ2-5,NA,CSVAGLRLARPQETQYF,TGCAGCGTTGCAGGGCTCCGCCTCGCAAGGCCACAAGAGACCCAGTACTTC
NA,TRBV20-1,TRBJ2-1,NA,CSARDEGDAKTYNEQFF,TGCAGTGCTAGAGATGAAGGAGACGCCAAAACCTACAATGAGCAGTTCTTC
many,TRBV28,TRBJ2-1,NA,CASLGLSQVPSYNEQFF,TGTGCCAGCTTAGGTCTTTCCCAGGTCCCCTCCTACAATGAGCAGTTCTTC
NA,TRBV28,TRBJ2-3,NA,CASSSPSRADTQYF,TGTGCCAGCAGTTCTCCAAGCAGGGCAGATACGCAGTATTTT